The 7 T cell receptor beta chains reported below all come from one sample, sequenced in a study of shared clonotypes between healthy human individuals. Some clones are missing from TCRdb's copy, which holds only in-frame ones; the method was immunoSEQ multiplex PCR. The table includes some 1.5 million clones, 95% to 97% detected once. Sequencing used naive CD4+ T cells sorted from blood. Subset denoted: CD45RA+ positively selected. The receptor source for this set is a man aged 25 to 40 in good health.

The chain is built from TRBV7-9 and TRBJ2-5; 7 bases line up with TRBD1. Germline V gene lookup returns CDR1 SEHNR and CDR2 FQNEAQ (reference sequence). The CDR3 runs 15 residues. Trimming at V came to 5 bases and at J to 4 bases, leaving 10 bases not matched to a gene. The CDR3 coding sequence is TGTGCCAGCAGCCTCCCCCAGGGGGAACGAGAGACCCAGTACTTC. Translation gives CASSLPQGERETQYF. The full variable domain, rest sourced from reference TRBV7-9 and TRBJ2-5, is DTGVSQNPRHKITKRGQNVTFRCDPISEHNRLYWYRQTLGQGPEFLTYFQNEAQLEKSRLLSDRFSAERPKGSFSTLEIQRTEQGDSAMYLCASSLPQGERETQYFGPGTRLLVL.

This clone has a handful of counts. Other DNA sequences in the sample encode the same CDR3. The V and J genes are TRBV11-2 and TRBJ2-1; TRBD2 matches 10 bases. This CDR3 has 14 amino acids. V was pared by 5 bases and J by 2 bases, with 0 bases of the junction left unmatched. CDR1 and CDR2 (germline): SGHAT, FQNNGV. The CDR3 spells CASSLAGAYNEQFF. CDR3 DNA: TGTGCCAGCAGCCTAGCGGGAGCCTACAATGAGCAGTTCTTC.

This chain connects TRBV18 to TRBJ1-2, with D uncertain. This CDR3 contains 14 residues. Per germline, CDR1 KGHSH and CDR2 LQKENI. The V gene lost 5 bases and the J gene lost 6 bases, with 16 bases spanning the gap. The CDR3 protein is CASSVGPPDDGYTF. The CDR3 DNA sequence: TGTGCCAGCTCAGTAGGACCGCCGGACGATGGCTACACCTTC.

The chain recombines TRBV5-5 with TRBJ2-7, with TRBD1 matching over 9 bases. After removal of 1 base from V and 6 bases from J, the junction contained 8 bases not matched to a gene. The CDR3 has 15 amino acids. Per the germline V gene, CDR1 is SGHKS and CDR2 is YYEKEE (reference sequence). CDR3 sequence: CASSLRTGVLPEQYF. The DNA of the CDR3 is TGTGCCAGCAGCTTGAGGACAGGGGTCCTACCCGAGCAGTACTTC.

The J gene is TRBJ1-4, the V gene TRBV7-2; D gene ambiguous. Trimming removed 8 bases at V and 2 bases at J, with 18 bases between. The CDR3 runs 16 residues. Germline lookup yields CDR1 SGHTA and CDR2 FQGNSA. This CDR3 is CASRRRAFGTNEKLFF. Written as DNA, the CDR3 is TGTGCCAGCCGAAGAAGGGCCTTCGGGACTAATGAAAAACTGTTTTTT.

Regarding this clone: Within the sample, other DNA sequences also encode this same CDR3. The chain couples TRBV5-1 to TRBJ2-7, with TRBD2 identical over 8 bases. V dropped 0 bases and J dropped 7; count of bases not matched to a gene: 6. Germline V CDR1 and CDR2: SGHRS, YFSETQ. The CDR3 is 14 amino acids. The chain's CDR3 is CASSLGGTRGEQYF. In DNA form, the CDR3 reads TGCGCCAGCAGCTTGGGCGGGACTAGGGGGGAGCAGTACTTC.

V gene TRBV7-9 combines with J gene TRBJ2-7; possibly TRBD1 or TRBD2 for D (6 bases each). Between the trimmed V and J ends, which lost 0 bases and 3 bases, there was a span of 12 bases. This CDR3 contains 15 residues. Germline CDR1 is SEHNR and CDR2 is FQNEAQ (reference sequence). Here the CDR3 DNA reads TGTGCCAGCAGCTTAGCGCTACAGGGAGGCTACGAGCAGTACTTC. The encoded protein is CASSLALQGGYEQYF.